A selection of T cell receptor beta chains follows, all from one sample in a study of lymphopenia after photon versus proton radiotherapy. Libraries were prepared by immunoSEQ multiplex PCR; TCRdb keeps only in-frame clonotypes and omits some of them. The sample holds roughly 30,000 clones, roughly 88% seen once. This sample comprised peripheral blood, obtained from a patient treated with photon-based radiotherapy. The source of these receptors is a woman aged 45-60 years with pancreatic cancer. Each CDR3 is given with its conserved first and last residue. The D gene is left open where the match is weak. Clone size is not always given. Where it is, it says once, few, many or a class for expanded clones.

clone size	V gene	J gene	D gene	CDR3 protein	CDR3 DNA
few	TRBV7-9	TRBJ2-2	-	CASSLASQATGELFF	TGTGCCAGCAGCTTAGCGTCACAAGCCACCGGGGAGCTGTTTTTT
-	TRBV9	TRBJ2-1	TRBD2	CASSKASGRAGEQFF	TGTGCCAGCAGCAAGGCTAGCGGGAGGGCCGGTGAGCAGTTCTTC
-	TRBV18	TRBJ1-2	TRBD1	CASSRTPDREEGYTF	TGTGCCAGCTCCCGAACACCCGACAGGGAGGAAGGCTACACCTTC
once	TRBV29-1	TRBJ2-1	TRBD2	CSAWGAGVEQFF	TGCAGCGCCTGGGGAGCGGGAGTGGAGCAGTTCTTC
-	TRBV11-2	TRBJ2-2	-	CASSPTGELFF	TGTGCCAGCAGCCCTACCGGGGAGCTGTTTTTT
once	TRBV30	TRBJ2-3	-	CAWSVKDTQYF	TGTGCCTGGAGTGTAAAAGATACGCAGTATTTT
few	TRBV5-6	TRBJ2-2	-	CASSFTLGTKDTGELFF	TGTGCCAGCAGCTTCACCCTCGGGACCAAGGACACCGGGGAGCTGTTTTTT
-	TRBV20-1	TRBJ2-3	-	CSARGPDTQYF	TGCAGTGCTAGAGGCCCAGATACGCAGTATTTT
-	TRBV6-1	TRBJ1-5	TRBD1	CASSVRWTGSNQPQHF	TGTGCCAGCAGTGTCAGATGGACAGGTAGCAATCAGCCCCAGCATTTT
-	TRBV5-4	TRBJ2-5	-	CASSSVGGQETQYF	TGTGCCAGCAGCTCAGTAGGGGGGCAAGAGACCCAGTACTTC
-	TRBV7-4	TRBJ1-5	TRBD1	CASSYWTGSHQPQHF	TGTGCCAGCAGCTACTGGACAGGGTCGCATCAGCCCCAGCATTTT
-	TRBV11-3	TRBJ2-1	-	CASSLATYNEQFF	TGTGCCAGCAGCTTAGCAACCTACAATGAGCAGTTCTTC
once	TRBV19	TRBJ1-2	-	CASTGKPSGGYTF	TGTGCCAGTACCGGCAAGCCTTCTGGAGGCTACACCTTC
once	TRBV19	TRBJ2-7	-	CASAGTASSYEQYF	TGTGCCAGTGCCGGGACGGCAAGCTCCTACGAGCAGTACTTC
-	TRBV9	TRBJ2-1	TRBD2	CASSKRTSGSLYEQFF	TGTGCCAGCAGCAAACGGACTAGCGGGAGTCTATATGAGCAGTTCTTC
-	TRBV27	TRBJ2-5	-	CASSFKAEETQYF	TGTGCCAGCAGTTTTAAGGCGGAAGAGACCCAGTACTTC
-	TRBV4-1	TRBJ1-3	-	CASSQEAWGGVGNTIYF	TGCGCCAGCAGCCAAGAGGCTTGGGGCGGGGTAGGAAACACCATATATTTT
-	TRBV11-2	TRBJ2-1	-	CASSLVVLDHNEQFF	TGTGCCAGCAGCTTAGTAGTTTTGGACCACAATGAGCAGTTCTTC
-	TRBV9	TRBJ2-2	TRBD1	CASSAHAGGVNTGELFF	TGTGCCAGCAGCGCTCACGCAGGGGGCGTAAACACCGGGGAGCTGTTTTTT
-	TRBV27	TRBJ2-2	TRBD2	CASSARLAGATGELFF	TGTGCCAGCAGTGCCCGACTAGCGGGAGCCACCGGGGAGCTGTTTTTT
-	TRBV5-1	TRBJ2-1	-	CASSLAGTSSYNEQFF	TGCGCCAGCAGCTTGGCAGGGACGAGCTCCTACAATGAGCAGTTCTTC
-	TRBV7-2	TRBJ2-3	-	CASSLQPMMGDTQYF	TGTGCCAGCAGCTTACAACCCATGATGGGAGATACGCAGTATTTT
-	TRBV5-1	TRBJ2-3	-	CASSLWGVDGISYEDTQYF	TGCGCCAGCAGCTTGTGGGGCGTAGACGGGATAAGTTATGAAGATACGCAGTATTTT
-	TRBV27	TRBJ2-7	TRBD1	CASSSTGTDYEQYF	TGTGCCAGCAGTTCAACCGGGACAGACTACGAGCAGTACTTC
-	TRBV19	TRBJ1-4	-	CASSIPLGSNEKLFF	TGTGCCAGTAGTATCCCCCTCGGGAGTAATGAAAAACTGTTTTTT
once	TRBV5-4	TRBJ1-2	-	CASSLFHRAEVDGYTF	TGTGCCAGCAGCTTGTTCCACAGGGCAGAAGTTGATGGCTACACCTTC
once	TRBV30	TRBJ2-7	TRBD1	CAWSHITGTGITYEQYF	TGTGCCTGGAGTCACATCACGGGGACAGGGATTACCTACGAGCAGTACTTC
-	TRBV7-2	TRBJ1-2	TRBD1	CASSLLGTGLRNGYTF	TGTGCCAGCAGCTTATTGGGGACAGGCCTAAGGAACGGCTACACCTTC
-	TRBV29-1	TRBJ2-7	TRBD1	CSVHQTGSSYEQYF	TGCAGCGTTCATCAGACAGGGAGCTCCTACGAGCAGTACTTC
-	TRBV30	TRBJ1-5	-	CAWSGRLEGRQPQHF	TGTGCCTGGAGTGGACGATTGGAGGGTCGCCAGCCCCAGCATTTT
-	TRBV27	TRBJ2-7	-	CASSLSGTLPHEQYF	TGTGCCAGCAGTTTATCGGGGACGCTGCCCCACGAGCAGTACTTC
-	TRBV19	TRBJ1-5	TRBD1	CASGGGQGFISSNQPQHF	TGTGCCAGTGGGGGAGGACAGGGGTTTATTAGTAGCAATCAGCCCCAGCATTTT
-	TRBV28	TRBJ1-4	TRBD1	CASRGDRGEKLFF	TGTGCCAGCCGGGGGGACAGGGGTGAAAAACTGTTTTTT
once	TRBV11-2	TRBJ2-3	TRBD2	CASRRLASGRAGTDTQYF	TGTGCCAGCAGACGCTTAGCTAGCGGGAGGGCCGGGACAGATACGCAGTATTTT
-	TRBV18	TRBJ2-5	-	CASSPLDTETQYF	TGTGCCAGCTCACCACTGGACACAGAGACCCAGTACTTC
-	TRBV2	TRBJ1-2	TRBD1	CASSTGQGDHYGYTF	TGTGCCAGCAGCACGGGACAGGGGGACCACTATGGCTACACCTTC
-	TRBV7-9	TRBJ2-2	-	CASSPRLGLAGGGELFF	TGTGCCAGCAGCCCCCGGCTGGGACTCGCTGGCGGCGGGGAGCTGTTTTTT
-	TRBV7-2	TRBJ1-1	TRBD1	CASSFLQGWNTEAFF	TGTGCCAGCAGCTTTCTACAGGGGTGGAACACTGAAGCTTTCTTT
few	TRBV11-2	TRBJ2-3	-	CASSLQGGDTDTQYF	TGTGCCAGCAGCCTACAGGGCGGGGACACAGATACGCAGTATTTT
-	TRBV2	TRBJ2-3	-	CASKASPSTDTQYF	TGTGCCAGCAAGGCCAGTCCTAGCACAGATACGCAGTATTTT
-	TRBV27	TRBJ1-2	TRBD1	CASSLAGTGGGYTF	TGTGCCAGCAGTTTAGCCGGGACAGGAGGAGGCTACACCTTC
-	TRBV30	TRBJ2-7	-	CAWSSGLLIEQYF	TGTGCCTGGAGCTCTGGGCTGTTGATCGAGCAGTACTTC
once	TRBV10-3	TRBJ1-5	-	CAIRKDSGSGPQHF	TGTGCCATCAGGAAGGACAGTGGGTCAGGGCCCCAGCATTTT
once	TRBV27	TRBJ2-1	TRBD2	CASSPIAGGHKFF	TGTGCCAGCAGTCCGATAGCGGGAGGGCATAAGTTCTTC
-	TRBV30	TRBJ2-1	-	CAWSVLVTGSGPYGNEQFF	TGTGCCTGGAGTGTATTGGTGACAGGCTCGGGGCCTTATGGCAATGAGCAGTTCTTC
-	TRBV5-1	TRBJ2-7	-	CASSLEPGSSYEQYF	TGCGCCAGCAGCTTGGAACCGGGTAGCTCCTACGAGCAGTACTTC
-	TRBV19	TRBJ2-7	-	CASSHLAPPYEQYF	TGTGCCAGTAGTCACCTAGCACCACCCTACGAGCAGTACTTC
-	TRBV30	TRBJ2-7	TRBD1	CAWERGQGAGEQYF	TGTGCCTGGGAAAGGGGACAGGGAGCTGGTGAGCAGTACTTC
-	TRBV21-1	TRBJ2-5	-	CASSKRSLGREGQGETQYF	TGTGCCAGCAGCAAAAGGAGCCTTGGACGGGAGGGCCAAGGGGAGACCCAGTACTTC